A single sample is the source of the 17 T cell receptor beta chains below, sequenced in a study of regulatory T cells in long-lasting Graves disease. Libraries of TCR beta came from iRepertoire HTBI primers plus Arm-PCR of CDR3 regions. One entry per CDR3 protein, called by TCRdb with MiXCR from the multiplex PCR reads. This table holds more than 400,000 distinct CDR3 sequences, around 17% found once. Time point specified: newly diagnosed GD, antithyroid drugs for less than 3 months. Scientists built the TCR library using RNA that was extracted from PBMCs. The sample was also reused in another study, on T cells in Graves' hyperthyroidism and ophthalmopathy.

The sequences come from peripheral blood mononuclear cells (PBMCs), collected at new diagnosis, from a patient treated with antithyroid drugs. Receptors were obtained from a woman in her twenties or thirties with Graves disease.

The V and J genes are TRBV20-1 and TRBJ2-7; D may be TRBD2 (5 bases). The CDR3 is made up of 13 amino acids. Per germline, CDR1 DFQATT and CDR2 SNEGSKA (reference sequence). V was pared by 5 bases and J by 4 bases, with 15 bases between. The CDR3 is CSAWTFEPYEQYF. As DNA, the CDR3 is TGCAGTGCTTGGACTTTTGAGCCTTACGAGCAGTACTTC.

This CDR3 reads CASPGTSGTNTDTQYF. The CDR3 DNA reads TGTGCCAGCCCCGGGACTAGCGGGACGAACACAGATACGCAGTATTTT. This sequence joins TRBV11-1 and TRBJ2-3, with TRBD2 matching 13 bases. The germline V gene encodes CDR1 SGHAT and CDR2 FQDESV (reference sequence). V was clipped by 8 bases and J by 2 bases; unmatched bases: 7. The CDR3 spans 16 residues.

The chain has TRBV19 and TRBJ1-1, with unresolved D. Per germline, CDR1 LNHDA and CDR2 SQIVND (reference sequence). Trimming took off 4 bases at V and 0 bases at J, with 15 bases between the two ends. The length of the CDR3 is 16 residues. The CDR3 sequence is CASSTPKGRLNTEAFF. CDR3 sequence (DNA): TGTGCCAGTAGTACCCCTAAGGGCAGATTGAACACTGAAGCTTTCTTT.

This clonotype was seen many times. The rearrangement joins TRBV5-1 to TRBJ2-1, with a tentative D call TRBD2 (5 bases). This CDR3 is built from 17 residues. Germline CDR1 and CDR2: SGHRS and YFSETQ. Trimming removed 4 bases from V and 3 bases from J, with 20 bases in between. This CDR3 reads CASSLIDYAEVYNEQFF. The CDR3 bases are TGCGCCAGCAGCCTGATAGACTATGCGGAGGTCTACAATGAGCAGTTCTTC.

This clonotype has at least ten counts. The rearrangement links TRBV7-9 to TRBJ2-1, with 10 bases lining up with TRBD2. The length of the CDR3 is 18 residues. The germline V gene has CDR1 SEHNR and CDR2 FQNEAQ (reference sequence). V shed 5 bases, J shed 6 bases, and the junction held 16 bases outside the gene matches. The CDR3 loop is CASSPEASGRGIGNEQFF. DNA for the CDR3: TGTGCCAGCAGCCCTGAAGCTAGCGGGAGAGGGATCGGCAATGAGCAGTTCTTC.

For this clonotype: A much more abundant neighbour one base away suggests this may be a read error. The chain uses TRBV28 and TRBJ2-4; TRBD2 agrees at 7 bases. V was pared by 0 bases and J by 0 bases, with 8 bases of the junction left unmatched. Per germline, CDR1 MDHEN and CDR2 SYDVKM. CDR3 length: 18 amino acids. The CDR3 coding sequence is TGTGCCAGCAGTTTATGCTTGGGAGGGGATCTAGCCAAAAACATTCAGTACTTC. Its translation: CASSLCLGGDLAKNIQYF.

A word on this clonotype: A single base separates this from a much larger clone, so it may be a read error. The chain carries TRBV11-2 and TRBJ2-7; D ambiguous. With 6 bases removed from V and 1 base from J, the gap between germline ends came to 13 bases. CDR3 length equals 14 residues. CDR1 is SGHAT and CDR2 is FQNNGV in the germline V gene. The CDR3 DNA is TGTGCCAGCAGTTTTAAAAGCTCATCCTACGAGCAGTACTTC. Encoded protein: CASSFKSSSYEQYF.

As for this clonotype: This may arise from a read error, as a much more abundant clone is one base away. The chain joins TRBV7-2 to TRBJ2-3; D perhaps matches TRBD1 (5 bases). The J call may be faulty, since TRBJ2-7 better matches the DNA end. Germline V CDR1 and CDR2: SGHTA, FQGNSA. The CDR3 is made up of 14 amino acids. The DNA for the CDR3 is TGTGCCAACAGCTTAGAACAGGCTGCCTACGAGCAGTACTTC. Translating it yields CANSLEQAAYEQYF.

This clonotype was found many times. This rearrangement joins TRBV18 to TRBJ2-4, with TRBD1 matching 9 bases. Germline loops: CDR1 KGHSH, CDR2 LQKENI. With 2 bases clipped from V and 6 bases from J, the junction kept 8 bases outside the gene matches. This CDR3 is built from 16 residues. The CDR3 nucleotides are TGTGCCAGCTCACCAGGAACGGGACAGGGCGGAAACATTCAGTACTTC. It yields the protein CASSPGTGQGGNIQYF.

This clonotype was counted many times. The chain links TRBV3-1 to TRBJ2-5, with unresolved D. This CDR3 region has 15 residues. Trimming took off 0 bases at V and 2 bases at J, with 10 bases between the two ends. CDR1 and CDR2 (germline): LGHDT, YNNKEL (reference sequence). CDR3 DNA: TGTGCCAGCAGCCAAGATCGCACAGTTCAAGAGACCCAGTACTTC. Translated: CASSQDRTVQETQYF.

This clonotype was detected ten times or more. The V gene is TRBV30, the J gene TRBJ2-2; TRBD1 might be the D (5 bases). Germline V gene data show CDR1 as GTSNPN and CDR2 as SVGIG (reference sequence). V gave up 3 bases and J gave up 1 base, with 15 bases separating them. The CDR3 has 16 amino acids. In DNA, the CDR3 is TGTGCCTGGAGCGGAGTAGGGGAAGGGAACACCGGGGAGCTGTTTTTT. This encodes CAWSGVGEGNTGELFF.

This clonotype was observed at least ten times. The chain employs TRBV5-1 and TRBJ1-4; TRBD1 aligns across 8 bases. The CDR3 spans 13 residues. The germline gives CDR1 SGHRS, CDR2 YFSETQ. V trimming: 0 bases; J trimming: 10 bases; junction bases outside the gene matches: 2. The CDR3 here is CASSLGDRGKLFF. CDR3 in DNA: TGCGCCAGCAGCTTGGGTGACAGGGGAAAACTGTTTTTT. Full variable domain (missing parts from reference TRBV5-1 and TRBJ1-4): KAGVTQTPRYLIKTRGQQVTLSCSPISGHRSVSWYQQTPGQGLQFLFEYFSETQRNKGNFPGRFSGRQFSNSRSEMNVSTLELGDSALYLCASSLGDRGKLFFGSGTQLSVL.

This clonotype was seen repeatedly, ten times or more. The J gene is TRBJ2-7, the V gene TRBV28; TRBD2 is a possible D gene (6 bases). The germline V and J ends were trimmed by 5 bases and 0 bases, with 8 bases remaining between them. The CDR3 sequence is 13 residues long. The germline V gene has CDR1 MDHEN and CDR2 SYDVKM. CDR3 protein: CASSTSLSYEQYF. The CDR3 DNA sequence: TGTGCCAGCAGTACTAGCCTCTCCTACGAGCAGTACTTC.

This clonotype was seen repeatedly, ten times or more. The chain combines TRBV2 with TRBJ1-1; a possible D gene is TRBD1 (5 bases). V was pared by 5 bases and J by 5 bases, with 15 bases between. The CDR3 has 14 amino acids. Germline V gives CDR1 SNHLY, CDR2 FYNNEI. The CDR3 DNA is TGTGCCAGCAGTCCCCTCCAGGGAGGGACTGAAGCTTTCTTT. It codes for CASSPLQGGTEAFF.

This clonotype was observed a handful of times. The genes are TRBV19 and TRBJ2-2; 9 positions agree with TRBD2. This CDR3 comprises 15 residues. V lost 4 bases and J lost 4; bases outside the gene matches: 4. Germline CDR1 LNHDA, CDR2 SQIVND (reference sequence). CDR3 sequence (DNA): TGTGCCAGTAGTAACCTAGCGGGACTCACCGGGGAGCTGTTTTTT. The encoded protein is CASSNLAGLTGELFF.

The rearrangement joins TRBV15 to TRBJ1-1; D is undetermined. The CDR3 extends over 15 amino acids. Trimming stripped 0 bases from V and 4 bases from J, with 12 bases between. Looked up from germline, CDR1 is LNHNV and CDR2 is YYDKDF (reference sequence). CDR3 protein: CATSRERAMGTEAFF. The CDR3 coding sequence is TGTGCCACCAGCAGAGAGAGGGCAATGGGCACTGAAGCTTTCTTT.

This clonotype showed up many times. The J gene is TRBJ1-1, the V gene TRBV28; possible D gene TRBD1, 5 bases. Trimming took off 7 bases at V and 0 bases at J, with 12 bases between the two ends. Germline CDR1 reads MDHEN; CDR2 reads SYDVKM. The CDR3 extends over 14 amino acids. CDR3 loop: CASKTGTLNTEAFF. DNA for the CDR3: TGTGCCAGCAAGACCGGGACCCTGAACACTGAAGCTTTCTTT.